This TCR beta chain was found in a study of blood T cell repertoires in COVID-19. Authors' processing steps: Amplification of reference gene primers provided the estimated nucleated cell counts. Using immunoSEQ multiplex PCR, the repertoire was profiled, and TCRdb retains in-frame clones only, with some absent. That table gives V, J and clone size, and the DNA gave D and trimming. The data hold fewer than 120,000 clones, with 70% to 80% observed a single time. V was cut by 0 bases and J by 0 bases, with 6 bases left in between. This CDR3 region has 14 residues. Germline assignment: CDR1 SGDLS and CDR2 YYNGEE. This clone was observed a few times.

The clonotype originates from a woman aged 55-70 years with acute or convalescent COVID-19. Sample: peripheral blood. J is TRBJ1-1 and V is TRBV9; possible D gene TRBD1, 5 bases. The CDR3 loop is CASSVDRLNTEAFF. The CDR3 bases are TGTGCCAGCAGCGTAGACAGGCTGAACACTGAAGCTTTCTTT.